The source of this T cell receptor beta chain is a study of OX40 agonist ivuxolimab in advanced cancers. Study-level points and caveats: Which antigen the expanded peripheral T cells recognized is unknown. Partial responders dosed at 0.1-3.0 mg/kg displayed clonal expansion ranking among the lowest.

Generated by immunoSEQ multiplex PCR, the TCRdb table keeps only in-frame clones and is missing some. The sample contains some 90,000 clones, around 87% of which appear only once. The CDR3 runs to 13 residues. Trimming left V 4 bases short and J 6 bases short, with 12 bases between. The germline CDR1 and CDR2 sequences are LNHDA and SQIVND (reference sequence). Note on this clone: What it binds is unknown.

This receptor was taken from an adult with an advanced solid tumor such as melanoma, head and neck, liver or kidney cancer. The source was CD4+ or CD8+ T cells sorted from blood, collected in a trial of the OX40 agonist ivuxolimab. V and J are TRBV19 and TRBJ1-1; D might be TRBD1 (6 bases). The CDR3 coding sequence is TGTGCCAGTAGTACGACCCAGGGGCCTGAAGCTTTCTTT. It is translated as CASSTTQGPEAFF.